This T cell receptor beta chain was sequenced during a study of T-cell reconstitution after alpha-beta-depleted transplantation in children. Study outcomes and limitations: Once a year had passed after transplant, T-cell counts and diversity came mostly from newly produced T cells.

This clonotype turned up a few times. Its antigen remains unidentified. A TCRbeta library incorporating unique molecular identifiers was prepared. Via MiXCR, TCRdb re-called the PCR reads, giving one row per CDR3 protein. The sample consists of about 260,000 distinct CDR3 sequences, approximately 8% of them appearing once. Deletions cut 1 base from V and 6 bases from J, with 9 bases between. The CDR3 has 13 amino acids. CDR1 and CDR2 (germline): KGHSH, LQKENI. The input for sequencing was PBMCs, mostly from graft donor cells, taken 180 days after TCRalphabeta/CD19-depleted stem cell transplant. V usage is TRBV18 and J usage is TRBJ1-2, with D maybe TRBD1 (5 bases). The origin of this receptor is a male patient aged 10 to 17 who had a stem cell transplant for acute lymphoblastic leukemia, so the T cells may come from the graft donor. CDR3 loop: CASSPQSQDGYTF. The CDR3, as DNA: TGTGCCAGCTCACCACAGTCACAGGATGGCTACACCTTC.